This TCR beta chain emerged from a study of identical twins. TCRdb itself ran the 5' RACE reads through MiXCR, one entry per CDR3 protein. Of more than 1.5 million distinct CDR3 sequences listed, 25% to 35% were seen once; the top ten hold over 0.25%. This clonotype has a handful of counts. This CDR3 is built from 15 residues. The V end was cut by 2 bases, the J end by 4 bases, with 15 bases between. The clonotype was recovered from a newborn girl in good health. Sequencing was done on a sample of cord blood. This chain joins TRBV12-3 or TRBV12-4 and TRBJ2-7; D unclear. The CDR3 region is CASSLWAPSSYEQYF. The CDR3 nucleotides are TGTGCCAGCAGTTTATGGGCCCCTTCCTCTTACGAGCAGTACTTC.